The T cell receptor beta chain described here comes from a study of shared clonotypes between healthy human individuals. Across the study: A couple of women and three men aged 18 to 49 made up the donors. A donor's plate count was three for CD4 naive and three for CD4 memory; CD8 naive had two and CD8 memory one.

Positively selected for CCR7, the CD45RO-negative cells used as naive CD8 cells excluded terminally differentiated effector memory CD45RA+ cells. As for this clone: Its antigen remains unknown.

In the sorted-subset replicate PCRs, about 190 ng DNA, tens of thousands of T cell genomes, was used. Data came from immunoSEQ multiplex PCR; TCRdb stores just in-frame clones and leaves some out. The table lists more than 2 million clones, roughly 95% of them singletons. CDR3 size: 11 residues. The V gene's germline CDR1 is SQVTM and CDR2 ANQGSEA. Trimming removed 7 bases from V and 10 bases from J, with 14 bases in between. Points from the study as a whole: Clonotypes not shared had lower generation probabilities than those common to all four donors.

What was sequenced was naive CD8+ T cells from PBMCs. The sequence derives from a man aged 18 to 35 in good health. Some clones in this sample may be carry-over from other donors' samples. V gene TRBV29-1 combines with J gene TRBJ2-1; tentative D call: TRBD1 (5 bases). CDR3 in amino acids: CSARQSGEQFF. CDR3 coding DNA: TGCAGCGCCAGACAGTCAGGAGAGCAGTTCTTC.